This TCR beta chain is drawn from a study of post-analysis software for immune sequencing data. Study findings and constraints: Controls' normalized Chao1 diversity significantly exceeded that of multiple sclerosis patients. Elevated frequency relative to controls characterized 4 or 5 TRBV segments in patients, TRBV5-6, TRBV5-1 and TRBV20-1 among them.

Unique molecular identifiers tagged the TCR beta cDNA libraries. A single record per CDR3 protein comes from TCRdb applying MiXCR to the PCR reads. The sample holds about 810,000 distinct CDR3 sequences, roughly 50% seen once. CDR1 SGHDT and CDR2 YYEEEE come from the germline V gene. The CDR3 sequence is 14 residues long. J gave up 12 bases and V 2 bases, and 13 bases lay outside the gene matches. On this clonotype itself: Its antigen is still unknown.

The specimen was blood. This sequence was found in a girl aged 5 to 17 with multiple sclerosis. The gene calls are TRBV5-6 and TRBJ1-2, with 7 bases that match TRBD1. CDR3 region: CASSFAQTFTGDTF. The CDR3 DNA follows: TGTGCCAGCAGCTTCGCTCAGACGTTCACAGGGGACACCTTC.